The entry that follows covers one TCR beta chain sequence. These data belong to a study of shared clonotypes between healthy human individuals. Terminally differentiated effector memory CD45RA+ cells were left out of the naive CD8 fraction, which was CD45RO-negative and positively selected for CCR7. Libraries were prepared by immunoSEQ multiplex PCR; TCRdb keeps only in-frame clonotypes and omits some of them. Among around 1,900,000 clones, roughly 93% were seen once, and the ten largest hold approximately 1.7%. Per the germline V gene, CDR1 is SQVTM and CDR2 is ANQGSEA. J lost 6 bases, V lost 4 bases, and 1 base had no gene match. This CDR3 has 12 amino acids.

The specimen was naive CD8+ T cells from PBMCs. The clonotype comes from a man younger than 35 in good health. Some clones in this sample may be carry-over from other donors' samples. The chain joins TRBV29-1 to TRBJ2-7; 12 nucleotides match TRBD2. CDR3 nucleotides: TGCAGCGTTGGGACTAGCGGGATCGAGCAGTACTTC. This codes for CSVGTSGIEQYF.